The next 2 T cell receptor beta chains were all read from a single sample in a study of blood T cell repertoires in COVID-19. The method was immunoSEQ multiplex PCR; TCRdb's version includes in-frame clones alone and lacks a portion of them. The sample records over 95,000 clones, 85% being singletons. The sample was peripheral blood. The receptors originated from a human donor in a cohort sampled during active COVID-19.

This clone was found a few times. The chain uses TRBV11-2 and TRBJ1-6, with D possibly matching TRBD1 (6 bases). This CDR3 spans 15 amino acids. V lost 2 bases, J lost 7 bases, and 12 bases lay in between. Germline-derived CDR1 and CDR2 are SGHAT and FQNNGV. CDR3 in DNA: TGTGCCAGCAGCTTATCGGACAGCTCAAATTCACCCCTCCACTTT. It is translated as CASSLSDSSNSPLHF.

This chain connects TRBV7-8 to TRBJ2-3, with 7 bases matching TRBD1. Looked up from germline, CDR1 is SGHVS and CDR2 is FQNEAQ. After removal of 3 bases from V and 4 bases from J, the junction contained 7 bases not matched to a gene. CDR3 length: 15 amino acids. This CDR3 is CASSFRQGSADTQYF. Written as DNA, the CDR3 is TGTGCCAGCAGCTTCCGACAGGGAAGCGCAGATACGCAGTATTTT.